These 16 T cell receptor beta chains originate from one sample sequenced in a study of blood T cell repertoires in COVID-19. The method was immunoSEQ multiplex PCR; TCRdb's version includes in-frame clones alone and lacks a portion of them. The sample carries around 300,000 clones, around nine tenths recorded once. Sequencing was done on a sample of PBMCs or T cells enriched from blood (not recorded which). The source of these receptors is a woman in her thirties who had recovered from COVID-19.

V is TRBV7-2 and J is TRBJ1-4; D possibly corresponds to TRBD1 (5 bases). This CDR3 has 16 amino acids. V lost 3 bases to trimming and J lost 0 bases, with 11 bases between them. CDR1 SGHTA and CDR2 FQGNSA come from the germline V gene. The CDR3 DNA reads as TGTGCCAGCAGCTTTAACAGGCCAACAACTAATGAAAAACTGTTTTTT. Translating it yields CASSFNRPTTNEKLFF.

This clone was seen just once. The chain recombines TRBV7-9 with TRBJ2-1, with 8 bases identical to TRBD2. From germline, CDR1 is SEHNR and CDR2 FQNEAQ (reference sequence). The CDR3 extends over 13 amino acids. With V trimmed by 5 bases and J by 10 bases, 7 bases remained unmatched. The CDR3 DNA is TGTGCCAGCAGCCTTGGACTAGCTGGAGAGCAGTTCTTC. Its protein is CASSLGLAGEQFF.

CDR3 DNA sequence: TGTGCCAGCAGTGCGGGGACAGTGGTCGGCGAAAAACTGTTTTTT. Translated, it gives CASSAGTVVGEKLFF. The gene calls are TRBV27 and TRBJ1-4, with 7 positions matching TRBD1. This CDR3 has 15 amino acids. Germline V gene data show CDR1 as MNHEY and CDR2 as SMNVEV (reference sequence). Losses at the gene ends were 5 bases for V and 8 bases for J; bases not matched to a gene: 11.

This chain connects TRBV14 to TRBJ2-7; D call uncertain. CDR1 is SGHDN and CDR2 is FVKESK in the germline V gene. V shed 7 bases and J shed 6 bases, with 22 bases lying between them. CDR3 size: 15 residues. This chain's CDR3 is CASTYLGDSSSEQYF. The CDR3 bases are TGTGCCAGCACCTATTTGGGCGATTCCTCAAGCGAGCAGTACTTC. The variable domain in full, completed from reference TRBV14 and TRBJ2-7, reads EAGVTQFPSHSVIEKGQTVTLRCDPISGHDNLYWYRRVMGKEIKFLLHFVKESKQDESGMPNNRFLAERTGGTYSTLKVQPAELEDSGVYFCASTYLGDSSSEQYFGPGTRLTVT.

This rearrangement joins TRBV7-2 to TRBJ1-6, with 7 positions matching TRBD1. The V and J ends lost 6 bases and 5 bases, in that order; junction bases with no gene match: 4. Per the germline V gene, CDR1 is SGHTA and CDR2 is FQGNSA. The CDR3 has 14 amino acids. The chain's CDR3 is CASRDRGHNSPLHF. Here the CDR3 DNA reads TGTGCCAGCAGAGATAGGGGGCATAATTCACCCCTCCACTTT.

The V call is TRBV5-1, the J call TRBJ2-5; D gene unclear. Germline V CDR1 and CDR2: SGHRS, YFSETQ. This CDR3 is 13 amino acids long. Trimming shortened V by 0 bases and J by 3 bases, and 6 bases separated the two germline ends. The DNA of the CDR3 is TGCGCCAGCAGCTTGGATGCGGAAGAGACCCAGTACTTC. Translation gives CASSLDAEETQYF. Looking up the rest from reference TRBV5-1 and TRBJ2-5 gives the full variable domain: KAGVTQTPRYLIKTRGQQVTLSCSPISGHRSVSWYQQTPGQGLQFLFEYFSETQRNKGNFPGRFSGRQFSNSRSEMNVSTLELGDSALYLCASSLDAEETQYFGPGTRLLVL.

The chain has TRBV5-1 and TRBJ1-2; the D gene is possibly TRBD1 (6 bases). Germline V gives CDR1 SGHRS, CDR2 YFSETQ. The V gene lost 4 bases and the J gene lost 5 bases, with 12 bases spanning the gap. This CDR3 region has 13 residues. CDR3 nucleotide sequence: TGCGCCAGCAGCCCCAGGGGTGGATATGGCTACACCTTC. As protein: CASSPRGGYGYTF.

CDR3 region: CASTPLRSGGLYNEQFF. In nucleotides, the CDR3 is TGTGCCAGCACTCCGCTAAGAAGCGGGGGCCTATACAATGAGCAGTTCTTC. The V call is TRBV27, the J call TRBJ2-1; 8 nucleotides match TRBD2. The germline gives CDR1 MNHEY, CDR2 SMNVEV (reference sequence). With V trimmed by 7 bases and J by 4 bases, 15 bases remained unmatched. The CDR3 runs to 17 residues.

The genes are TRBV11-2 and TRBJ1-5; TRBD1 matches 7 bases. Per the germline V gene, CDR1 is SGHAT and CDR2 is FQNNGV. The CDR3 consists of 17 residues. V shed 5 bases and J 4 bases; nucleotides not matched to a gene: 14. CDR3 sequence reads: CASSRSAPTGLNQPQHF. CDR3 DNA sequence: TGTGCCAGCAGCCGTTCCGCCCCGACAGGGCTTAATCAGCCCCAGCATTTT.

The chain combines TRBV3-1 (or the pseudogene TRBV3-2) with TRBJ2-5; a possible D gene is TRBD1 (6 bases). The CDR3 sequence is 15 residues long. The V and J ends lost 3 bases and 0 bases respectively, with 11 bases between them. The germline V gene encodes CDR1 LGHDT and CDR2 YNNKEL (reference sequence). CDR3 DNA: TGTGCCAGCAGCCAGGGGACACCTAACCAAGAGACCCAGTACTTC. Protein product: CASSQGTPNQETQYF.

J is TRBJ2-5 and V is TRBV6-5, with a weak D call TRBD2 (6 bases). This CDR3 has 14 residues. The V and J ends lost 7 bases and 2 bases respectively, with 14 bases between them. The germline V gene encodes CDR1 MNHEY and CDR2 SVGAGI. The CDR3 is CASKGGGRQETQYF. The CDR3 DNA is TGTGCCAGCAAGGGTGGTGGGAGGCAAGAGACCCAGTACTTC.

This clone was counted between two and nine times. The rearrangement uses TRBV10-3 and TRBJ1-1; TRBD1 might be the D (6 bases). Trimming removed 2 bases at V and 3 bases at J, with 13 bases between. Germline V gene sequence: CDR1 ENHRY, CDR2 SYGVKD. This CDR3 is built from 15 residues. CDR3 amino acids: CAISEMEGGDTEAFF. The CDR3 region has the DNA TGTGCCATCAGTGAGATGGAAGGGGGGGACACTGAAGCTTTCTTT.

This rearrangement joins TRBV6-6 to TRBJ1-6, with D maybe TRBD1 (5 bases). The germline CDR1 and CDR2 sequences are MNHNY and SVGAGI (reference sequence). This CDR3 comprises 15 residues. V was clipped by 2 bases and J by 6 bases, with 11 bases between them. The CDR3 coding sequence is TGTGCCAGCAGTTACGGTGGGACTACTAATTCACCCCTCCACTTT. Its translation is CASSYGGTTNSPLHF.

This rearrangement joins TRBV9 to TRBJ1-4; D remains unclear. The CDR3 sequence is 16 residues long. From germline, CDR1 is SGDLS and CDR2 YYNGEE. V lost 4 bases and J 8 bases, leaving 21 bases between the germline ends. As DNA, the CDR3 is TGTGCCAGCAGCCCAAACCCCGGAAGGGAGTCGGAAAAACTGTTTTTT. It translates to CASSPNPGRESEKLFF.

The CDR3 sequence is CASSDRLSNQPQHF. For the CDR3, the DNA is TGCGCCAGCAGTGACAGGCTGAGCAATCAGCCCCAGCATTTT. This chain joins TRBV10-2 and TRBJ1-5; D gene ambiguous. V was trimmed by 3 bases and J by 1 base, leaving 7 bases between them. In germline, CDR1 is WSHSY, CDR2 SAAADI. The CDR3 totals 14 residues.

V and J are TRBV4-3 and TRBJ2-7; 16 nucleotides line up with TRBD2. CDR3 size: 16 residues. Germline values: CDR1 LGHNA, CDR2 YSLEER. V gave up 3 bases and J gave up 6 bases; unmatched junction bases: 5. CDR3 in amino acids: CASSHVGLAGGGEQYF. CDR3 in DNA: TGCGCCAGCAGCCACGTGGGACTAGCGGGAGGGGGCGAGCAGTACTTC.